The present T cell receptor beta chain was sequenced within a study of blood T cell repertoires in COVID-19. Study-level information: Samples came from the United States, Italy and Spain, spanning acute and convalescent COVID-19. Sources were T cells, B-cell-depleted T cells, or PBMCs; the material itself was cDNA or gDNA.

Sequencing was performed with immunoSEQ multiplex PCR; in TCRdb, only in-frame clones are kept and a portion is missing. The sample has about 270,000 clones; approximately 86% are singletons. This CDR3 is built from 17 residues. V dropped 2 bases and J dropped 1 base, with 15 bases sitting between them. Germline V lookup: CDR1 SGHDN, CDR2 FVKESK. Material: peripheral blood. This chain joins TRBV14 and TRBJ1-5; tentatively, D is TRBD1 (5 bases). The TCR was taken from a man between 35 and 55 years old who had recovered from COVID-19. In nucleotides, the CDR3 is TGTGCCAGCAGCCAAAGGTTAGGCAGGACAAGCAATCAGCCCCAGCATTTT. As protein: CASSQRLGRTSNQPQHF.